The 32 T cell receptor beta chains below were found in one sample sequenced in a study of blood T cell repertoires in COVID-19. Profiled with immunoSEQ multiplex PCR; TCRdb holds only in-frame clones, not every one. The table records around 160,000 clones, approximately 88% of them present only once. Sequencing was performed on PBMCs or T cells enriched from blood (not recorded which). All receptors derive from a woman between 55 and 75 years old who had recovered from COVID-19.

The gene calls are TRBV7-9 and TRBJ2-7, with TRBD2 as a possible D gene (7 bases). This CDR3 has 14 amino acids. The germline V gene has CDR1 SEHNR and CDR2 FQNEAQ (reference sequence). The ends were cut back, 6 bases at V and 6 bases at J, with 18 bases in the middle. CDR3 in amino acids: CASSTPRGGSEQYF. The CDR3 coding sequence is TGTGCCAGCAGTACCCCTAGGGGGGGATCCGAGCAGTACTTC.

The chain links TRBV30 to TRBJ1-5; no reliable D call. Germline-derived CDR1 and CDR2 are GTSNPN and SVGIG (reference sequence). The CDR3 spans 14 residues. V was cut by 2 bases and J by 0 bases, with 8 bases left in between. CDR3: CAWSSTYSNQPQHF. The CDR3 region has the DNA TGTGCCTGGAGTTCCACTTATAGCAATCAGCCCCAGCATTTT.

CDR3 sequence reads: CASSLGGMWGKAANTIYF. The CDR3 coding sequence is TGTGCCAGCAGTTTAGGGGGGATGTGGGGGAAGGCGGCAAACACCATATATTTT. The rearrangement links TRBV28 to TRBJ1-3; tentatively, D is TRBD1 (5 bases). CDR1 MDHEN and CDR2 SYDVKM come from the germline V gene. The V and J ends lost 2 bases and 6 bases respectively, with 23 bases between them. The CDR3 consists of 18 residues. The entire variable domain, with the rest obtained from reference TRBV28 and TRBJ1-3, is as follows: DVKVTQSSRYLVKRTGEKVFLECVQDMDHENMFWYRQDPGLGLRLIYFSYDVKMKEKGDIPEGYSVSREKKERFSLILESASTNQTSMYLCASSLGGMWGKAANTIYFGEGSWLTVV.

The chain carries TRBV6-5 and TRBJ2-5, with 8 bases identical to TRBD2. The germline V gene has CDR1 MNHEY and CDR2 SVGAGI. Trimming cost V 2 bases and J 4 bases; bases outside gene matches: 9. The CDR3 totals 16 residues. The chain's CDR3 is CASSYGAGGSGETQYF. The DNA of the CDR3 is TGTGCCAGCAGTTACGGGGCGGGAGGTAGTGGAGAGACCCAGTACTTC.

This chain connects TRBV13 to TRBJ2-5; 14 bases agree with TRBD2. V shed 5 bases, J shed 4 bases, and the junction held 6 bases outside the gene matches. The CDR3 is 16 residues long. Germline V gene sequence: CDR1 PRHDT, CDR2 FYEKMQ (reference sequence). CDR3 DNA: TGTGCCAGCAGCGACCGGACTAGCGGGGGGAGAGAGACCCAGTACTTC. Amino acids: CASSDRTSGGRETQYF.

V usage is TRBV9 and J usage is TRBJ2-7; D perhaps matches TRBD2 (6 bases). V lost 0 bases and J 0 bases, leaving 13 bases between the germline ends. CDR1 SGDLS and CDR2 YYNGEE come from the germline V gene. The CDR3 contains 16 residues. The CDR3 sequence is CASSVEASVASYEQYF. The CDR3 nucleotides are TGTGCCAGCAGCGTAGAAGCTAGCGTCGCCTCCTACGAGCAGTACTTC. Using reference TRBV9 and TRBJ2-7 for the parts outside the CDR3, the full variable domain is DSGVTQTPKHLITATGQRVTLRCSPRSGDLSVYWYQQSLDQGLQFLIQYYNGEERAKGNILERFSAQQFPDLHSELNLSSLELGDSALYFCASSVEASVASYEQYFGPGTRLTVT.

The V and J genes are TRBV30 and TRBJ2-1; the match to TRBD2 covers 9 bases. From germline, CDR1 is GTSNPN and CDR2 SVGIG (reference sequence). CDR3 length: 12 amino acids. V lost 0 bases, J lost 12 bases, and 3 bases stayed unmatched. The CDR3 loop is CAWSVPGLAQFF. Written as DNA, the CDR3 is TGTGCCTGGAGTGTACCGGGACTAGCGCAGTTCTTC.

The V gene is TRBV5-4, the J gene TRBJ1-6, with 10 bases identical to TRBD1. J gave up 5 bases and V 3 bases, and 2 bases lay outside the gene matches. Germline V gene data show CDR1 as SGHNT and CDR2 as YYREEE (reference sequence). The CDR3 runs to 15 residues. The CDR3: CASSWGTGDNSPLHF. CDR3 sequence (DNA): TGTGCCAGCAGCTGGGGGACAGGGGATAATTCACCCCTCCACTTT.

The chain employs TRBV10-2 and TRBJ1-2, with D perhaps TRBD1 (5 bases). The CDR3 contains 12 residues. Germline V CDR1 and CDR2: WSHSY, SAAADI. Between the trimmed V and J ends, which lost 7 bases and 4 bases, there was a span of 10 bases. CDR3 bases: TGCGCCAGCAATGGGGGGTTCTATGGCTACACCTTC. It yields the protein CASNGGFYGYTF.

J is TRBJ1-1 and V is TRBV4-1; a weak D match, TRBD1 (6 bases). The V and J ends lost 1 base and 1 base respectively, with 13 bases between them. CDR3 length: 16 amino acids. Germline V gives CDR1 MGHRA, CDR2 YSYEKL. This chain's CDR3 is CASSQATGTRNTEAFF. CDR3 nucleotide sequence: TGCGCCAGCAGCCAAGCAACAGGGACCCGGAACACTGAAGCTTTCTTT.

This CDR3 reads CASSESGVETQYF. The CDR3 coding sequence is TGTGCCAGCAGTGAATCCGGGGTAGAGACCCAGTACTTC. The gene calls are TRBV6-1 and TRBJ2-5; weak D call: TRBD2 (5 bases). In germline, CDR1 is MNHNS, CDR2 SASEGT. The CDR3 loop spans 13 amino acids. V lost 2 bases and J 4 bases, leaving 8 bases between the germline ends.

The CDR3 nucleotides are TGTGCCAGCAATCCAGCGGACTACAATGAGCAGTTCTTC. It is translated as CASNPADYNEQFF. V and J are TRBV25-1 and TRBJ2-1; maybe TRBD2 (5 bases). The V gene's germline CDR1 is MGHDK and CDR2 SYGVNS. The CDR3 runs to 13 residues. V dropped 7 bases and J dropped 3 bases, with 10 bases sitting between them.

V gene TRBV29-1 combines with J gene TRBJ1-1; a weak D match, TRBD1 (6 bases). Germline V CDR1 and CDR2: SQVTM, ANQGSEA. The CDR3 runs to 13 residues. V gave up 4 bases and J gave up 4 bases, with 13 bases separating them. DNA of the CDR3: TGCAGCGTTGTAGGGGGTTCGGCCACTGAAGCTTTCTTT. This gives the protein CSVVGGSATEAFF.

In this sample, this clone turned up a few times. The V and J genes are TRBV6-5 and TRBJ1-1; D possibly corresponds to TRBD1 (6 bases). The V gene's germline CDR1 is MNHEY and CDR2 SVGAGI. V was shortened by 8 bases and J by 3 bases, with 16 bases between the two germline ends. CDR3 length equals 14 residues. The CDR3 DNA is TGTGCCAGCCACCTGGGGGGGCGGCACACTGAAGCTTTCTTT. Translated, it gives CASHLGGRHTEAFF.

The chain employs TRBV6-4 and TRBJ1-6, with 7 nucleotides matching TRBD1. V dropped 7 bases and J dropped 7; count of bases not matched to a gene: 16. The CDR3 totals 17 residues. Germline CDR1 is MRHNA and CDR2 is SNTAGT. CDR3 bases: TGTGCCAGCAACTGGTGTAGGGGGCCGGCCTTGAATTCACCCCTCCACTTT. Its translation: CASNWCRGPALNSPLHF.

The rearrangement links TRBV4-2 to TRBJ1-2; perhaps TRBD1 as D (5 bases). V lost 3 bases and J lost 8, with 19 bases in between. The CDR3 extends over 15 amino acids. Looked up from germline, CDR1 is LGHNA and CDR2 is YNFKEQ. The CDR3, as DNA: TGTGCCAGCAGCCAGCTGACCCTTGGCGGGGCCGGCTACACCTTC. As protein: CASSQLTLGGAGYTF.

This chain links TRBV11-2 with TRBJ2-1; unclear D gene. The CDR3 covers 15 residues. The V gene's germline CDR1 is SGHAT and CDR2 FQNNGV. Trimming removed 1 base from V and 4 bases from J, with 11 bases in between. DNA of the CDR3: TGTGCCAGCAGCTTAGTCGCGAAACCTTACAATGAGCAGTTCTTC. Amino acid sequence: CASSLVAKPYNEQFF.

The chain joins TRBV28 to TRBJ1-4; 8 bases are shared with TRBD1. J gave up 7 bases and V 5 bases, and 9 bases lay outside the gene matches. CDR3 size: 15 residues. Looked up from germline, CDR1 is MDHEN and CDR2 is SYDVKM. The CDR3 DNA reads TGTGCCAGCAGTGGACCCGGACAGGGAGGTGAAAAACTGTTTTTT. It is translated as CASSGPGQGGEKLFF.

This clone was detected once. J is TRBJ2-1 and V is TRBV29-1; TRBD1 is a possible D gene (6 bases). CDR1 is SQVTM, CDR2 ANQGSEA, per germline. CDR3 length: 13 residues. The V end was cut by 5 bases, the J end by 0 bases, with 8 bases between. The CDR3 DNA reads TGCAGCGTTCAGGGGACCTCCTACAATGAGCAGTTCTTC. It translates to CSVQGTSYNEQFF.

Regarding this clone: Other DNA sequences in this sample translate to the same CDR3. This chain connects TRBV28 to TRBJ1-4, with 8 positions matching TRBD1. In germline, CDR1 is MDHEN, CDR2 SYDVKM. The CDR3 sequence is 16 residues long. With V trimmed by 3 bases and J by 7 bases, 10 bases remained unmatched. The CDR3 DNA sequence: TGTGCCAGCAGTTTGGGCCCCGGGACAGGTGGTGAAAAACTGTTTTTT. This translates into CASSLGPGTGGEKLFF.

The chain carries TRBV3-1 (or the pseudogene TRBV3-2) and TRBJ2-7, with 10 bases that match TRBD2. The CDR3 runs 14 residues. Losses at the gene ends were 4 bases for V and 6 bases for J; bases not matched to a gene: 6. Germline lookup yields CDR1 LGHDT and CDR2 YNNKEL (reference sequence). The CDR3 nucleotides are TGTGCCAGCAGCCGAAAGGTAGCGGGAGGCGAGCAGTACTTC. Its translation is CASSRKVAGGEQYF.

The chain recombines TRBV7-2 with TRBJ1-5, with D possibly TRBD1 on 5 matching bases. Germline CDR1 and CDR2: SGHTA and FQGNSA. The V and J ends lost 5 bases and 2 bases respectively, with 13 bases between them. This CDR3 is 15 amino acids long. CDR3 bases: TGTGCCAGCAGCCCCAGCAGGGTAGGCAATCAGCCCCAGCATTTT. Translating it yields CASSPSRVGNQPQHF.

The chain couples TRBV29-1 to TRBJ2-1, with TRBD2 as a possible D gene (5 bases). The CDR3 loop spans 13 amino acids. Looked up from germline, CDR1 is SQVTM and CDR2 is ANQGSEA. V shed 4 bases and J shed 6 bases, with 13 bases lying between them. The DNA of the CDR3 is TGCAGCGTTGCTTGGGGAGTGTCCAATGAGCAGTTCTTC. Translated: CSVAWGVSNEQFF.

The chain recombines TRBV30 with TRBJ1-5, with a tentative D call TRBD1 (6 bases). Germline V CDR1 and CDR2: GTSNPN, SVGIG (reference sequence). The CDR3 contains 14 residues. V lost 3 bases and J lost 7, with 16 bases in between. CDR3 DNA sequence: TGTGCCTGGAGAGGGGACACGAGTGTCCAGCCCCAGCATTTT. It translates to CAWRGDTSVQPQHF.

The rearrangement joins TRBV19 to TRBJ2-1, with 13 bases matching TRBD2. The CDR3 contains 17 residues. V shed 3 bases and J 6 bases; nucleotides not matched to a gene: 8. CDR1 LNHDA and CDR2 SQIVND come from the germline V gene (reference sequence). For the CDR3, the DNA is TGTGCCAGTAGTATGGGGACTAGCGGGATGAGTCGCAATGAGCAGTTCTTC. Protein: CASSMGTSGMSRNEQFF.

This clone was detected only a few times. The chain joins TRBV9 to TRBJ1-4, with D possibly matching TRBD1 (6 bases). With 4 bases removed from V and 0 bases from J, the gap between germline ends came to 10 bases. The CDR3 has 15 amino acids. The germline CDR1 and CDR2 sequences are SGDLS and YYNGEE. DNA of the CDR3: TGTGCCAGCAGCAGAGGACAGACAACTAATGAAAAACTGTTTTTT. Translation: CASSRGQTTNEKLFF.

This chain links TRBV5-4 with TRBJ1-1; D gene ambiguous. Germline CDR1 SGHNT, CDR2 YYREEE (reference sequence). The CDR3 is 13 amino acids. V was cut by 3 bases and J by 4 bases, with 10 bases left in between. The CDR3 coding sequence is TGTGCCAGCAGCTCGACGGGTGGCACTGAAGCTTTCTTT. The encoded protein is CASSSTGGTEAFF.

The chain joins TRBV18 to TRBJ2-5; unclear D gene. The CDR3 runs 11 residues. CDR1 and CDR2 (germline): KGHSH, LQKENI. Trimming shortened V by 5 bases and J by 5 bases, and 6 bases separated the two germline ends. The CDR3 coding sequence is TGTGCCAGCTCATCGGTGGAGACCCAGTACTTC. Protein product: CASSSVETQYF.

This chain connects TRBV19 to TRBJ2-7, with 8 nucleotides matching TRBD1. The junction had 3 bases not matched to a gene; V was cut back by 4 bases and J by 4 bases. Germline V gene data show CDR1 as LNHDA and CDR2 as SQIVND (reference sequence). The CDR3 length is 13 residues. CDR3 loop: CASSTGGGYEQYF. The CDR3 coding sequence is TGTGCCAGTAGTACAGGGGGCGGTTACGAGCAGTACTTC.

This chain links TRBV6-5 with TRBJ2-5; 8 nucleotides align to TRBD1. Germline loops: CDR1 MNHEY, CDR2 SVGAGI. CDR3 length: 15 residues. V lost 2 bases and J lost 5; bases outside the gene matches: 7. CDR3 amino acids: CASSYAPGGTETQYF. In DNA form, the CDR3 reads TGTGCCAGCAGTTACGCGCCAGGGGGCACGGAGACCCAGTACTTC.

The V and J genes are TRBV5-1 and TRBJ2-7; 8 nucleotides align to TRBD1. This CDR3 region has 15 residues. V gave up 1 base and J gave up 5 bases; unmatched junction bases: 8. Germline loops: CDR1 SGHRS, CDR2 YFSETQ. The DNA of the CDR3 is TGCGCCAGCAGCTTGACTGTGGACAGGGTTGACGAGCAGTACTTC. Translation gives CASSLTVDRVDEQYF.

Worth noting for this clone: Other DNA variants within this sample encode the same CDR3. V gene TRBV7-3 combines with J gene TRBJ1-1, with a tentative D call TRBD1 (5 bases). The CDR3 sequence is 13 residues long. V lost 2 bases to trimming and J lost 2 bases, with 6 bases between them. Per the germline V gene, CDR1 is SGHTA and CDR2 is FQGTGA. The chain's CDR3 is CASSLQGNTEAFF. The CDR3 nucleotides read TGTGCCAGCAGCTTACAGGGCAACACTGAAGCTTTCTTT. The full variable domain, in which reference TRBV7-3 and TRBJ1-1 provide the parts outside the CDR3, is GAGVSQTPSNKVTEKGKYVELRCDPISGHTALYWYRQSLGQGPEFLIYFQGTGAADDSGLPNDRFFAVRPEGSVSTLKIQRTERGDSAVYLCASSLQGNTEAFFGQGTRLTVV.